A selection of T cell receptor beta chains follows, all from one sample in a study of human T cells and chemical hapten exposure. TCRdb recomputed calls from the RACE reads with MiXCR, one row per CDR3 protein. Of 300,000 to 400,000 distinct CDR3 sequences listed, about 5.1% are singletons. Sequences were derived from whole blood, sampled in connection with sensitization to the hapten diphenylcyclopropenone (DPC). The source is a woman aged 50 to 65 with alopecia areata. Some clones in this sample may be carry-over from other donors' samples. Each CDR3 is given with its conserved first and last residue. Each record gives: V gene, J gene, CDR3 protein.

TRBV5-6,TRBJ1-2,CASSLERAYTF
TRBV12-3/TRBV12-4,TRBJ2-1,CASSPLAGGTNEQFF
TRBV15,TRBJ1-2,CATSSVGTGGFNYGYTF
TRBV7-8,TRBJ2-3,CASSLMVSTDTQYF
TRBV11-2,TRBJ2-5,CASSLELAGQETQYF
TRBV20-1,TRBJ2-3,CSARDPGLASHRGDTQYF
TRBV28,TRBJ2-7,CASSFLVSYEQYF
TRBV6-2/TRBV6-3,TRBJ2-3,CASSYGTGSTDTQYF
TRBV7-9,TRBJ2-5,CASSLALIAEQETQYF
TRBV5-1,TRBJ2-2,CASSPPGQNTGELFF
TRBV3-1,TRBJ2-1,CASSQVAAGVYNEQFF
TRBV7-2,TRBJ2-2,CASSLRVGRNTGGLFF
TRBV2,TRBJ2-2,CASLRETSTRELFF
TRBV5-1,TRBJ2-7,CASSPSQGYYEQYF
TRBV11-2,TRBJ2-6,CASSVGTYNSGANVLTF
TRBV6-5,TRBJ1-1,CASGSLTEAFF
TRBV4-3,TRBJ2-5,CASSQVGQETQYF
TRBV5-6,TRBJ1-1,CASSFRTGRFVTEAFF
TRBV6-2/TRBV6-3,TRBJ2-1,CASSLSGGALNEQFF
TRBV6-5,TRBJ2-1,CASRLTGGPYNEQFF
TRBV12-3/TRBV12-4,TRBJ1-1,CASEGSEAFF
TRBV18,TRBJ2-3,CASSPSRDSGRDTQYF
TRBV12-3/TRBV12-4,TRBJ2-3,CASSPVGGRETTSTDTQYF
TRBV27,TRBJ2-7,CASSFLAGGAGEQYF
TRBV5-1,TRBJ2-6,CASSLVQEGANVLTF
TRBV9,TRBJ1-1,CASSVAGGGADTEAFF
TRBV7-8,TRBJ1-1,CASSAHMNTEAFF
TRBV27,TRBJ1-1,CASSNSMNTEAFF
TRBV29-1,TRBJ1-2,CSVQGTGDGYTF
TRBV12-3/TRBV12-4,TRBJ2-1,CASSLKANEQFF
TRBV29-1,TRBJ2-3,CSVEGAGMDTQYF
TRBV24-1,TRBJ2-1,CATSKSGSNVNNEQFF
TRBV11-2,TRBJ1-3,CASSTLDRAGNTIYF
TRBV24-1,TRBJ2-7,CATTEGTGSSSYEQYF
TRBV29-1,TRBJ2-5,CSSSLLSETQYF
TRBV20-1,TRBJ1-6,CSARETRDRGSPTYNSPLHF
TRBV9,TRBJ2-1,CASSLAGGISDEQFF
TRBV6-5,TRBJ2-7,CASAGDEQYF
TRBV4-3,TRBJ2-7,CASSPRDGAYEQYF
TRBV28,TRBJ1-5,CARRAGGNQPQHF
TRBV6-2/TRBV6-3,TRBJ1-1,CASSYSFDGQGYTEAFF
TRBV9,TRBJ2-3,CASSDTGGSTDTQYF
TRBV12-3/TRBV12-4,TRBJ1-2,CASSGEFASGYTF
TRBV6-5,TRBJ2-7,CASRSGTFIPYEQYF
TRBV14,TRBJ2-1,CASSHRLAGGFNEQFF
TRBV9,TRBJ2-7,CASSVGGRARSYEQYF
TRBV7-8,TRBJ2-2,CASSSFEGPGELFF
TRBV28,TRBJ2-3,CASSLEPLPDTQYF